This TCR beta chain came from a study of blood T cell repertoires in COVID-19. Study information: The cDNA or gDNA used as material had been derived from T cells, B-cell-depleted T cells, or PBMCs.

The assay was immunoSEQ multiplex PCR, and TCRdb's table has in-frame clones only and misses some. Of over 95,000 clones in the sample, 79% are singletons; the top ten hold around 18%. Germline CDR1 and CDR2: KGHSH and LQKENI. CDR3 size: 14 residues. The ends were cut back, 3 bases at V and 3 bases at J, with 11 bases in the middle. This receptor was identified in a woman aged 80 or over with active or convalescent COVID-19. Material: peripheral blood. The chain carries TRBV18 and TRBJ1-1, with a weak D call TRBD1 (5 bases). The CDR3 sequence: CASSPPGRDTEAFF. The CDR3, as DNA: TGTGCCAGCTCACCCCCTGGCAGGGACACTGAAGCTTTCTTT.